The 7 T cell receptor beta chains presented below share a single source sample, sequenced in a study of human T cells and chemical hapten exposure. TCRdb re-called the RACE reads through MiXCR, storing one row per CDR3 protein. Among about 80,000 distinct CDR3 sequences listed, around 15% were seen once. Sample time point: pre-sensitization, week 0. Indicated treatment: therapeutic diphenylcyclopropenone sensitization with weekly scalp DPC. Sequenced material: whole blood, taken in connection with sensitization to the hapten diphenylcyclopropenone (DPC). Receptors originate from a woman in her forties or fifties with alopecia areata. Some clones in this sample may be carry-over from other donors' samples.

This clonotype has a handful of counts. The V call is TRBV14, the J call TRBJ2-2; D unresolved. The CDR3 spans 15 residues. Germline loops: CDR1 SGHDN, CDR2 FVKESK. Trimming took off 4 bases at V and 5 bases at J, with 14 bases between the two ends. As DNA, the CDR3 is TGTGCCAGCAGCCCAACCACAGCTCGGACCGGGGAGCTGTTTTTT. The encoded protein is CASSPTTARTGELFF. The full variable domain, with the rest looked up from reference TRBV14 and TRBJ2-2, is EAGVTQFPSHSVIEKGQTVTLRCDPISGHDNLYWYRRVMGKEIKFLLHFVKESKQDESGMPNNRFLAERTGGTYSTLKVQPAELEDSGVYFCASSPTTARTGELFFGEGSRLTVL.

This chain connects TRBV2 to TRBJ2-5, with no clear D. With 6 bases removed from V and 5 bases from J, the gap between germline ends came to 4 bases. Germline V gene lookup returns CDR1 SNHLY and CDR2 FYNNEI. The CDR3 consists of 10 residues. The CDR3 sequence is CASRVETQYF. The CDR3 bases are TGTGCCAGCAGAGTTGAGACCCAGTACTTC.

There are a few counts of this clonotype. This chain uses TRBV9 with TRBJ2-1; D assignment may be TRBD1 or TRBD2 (5 bases each). Trimming left V 3 bases short and J 0 bases short, with 16 bases between. This CDR3 contains 17 residues. Germline CDR1 SGDLS, CDR2 YYNGEE. CDR3 bases: TGTGCCAGCAGCGGTGGGGGAGCGCCAAGCTCCTACAATGAGCAGTTCTTC. Protein sequence: CASSGGGAPSSYNEQFF. Based on the CDR3 plus reference TRBV9 and TRBJ2-1, the full variable domain is DSGVTQTPKHLITATGQRVTLRCSPRSGDLSVYWYQQSLDQGLQFLIQYYNGEERAKGNILERFSAQQFPDLHSELNLSSLELGDSALYFCASSGGGAPSSYNEQFFGPGTRLTVL.

This clonotype came up many times. The rearrangement joins TRBV6-6 to TRBJ2-7; D is possibly TRBD2 (6 bases). V dropped 5 bases and J dropped 7 bases, with 9 bases sitting between them. The V gene's germline CDR1 is MNHNY and CDR2 SVGAGI (reference sequence). CDR3 length: 11 amino acids. In nucleotides, the CDR3 is TGTGCCAGCAGTACGGCGGGGGAGCAGTACTTC. Protein: CASSTAGEQYF.

V is TRBV4-2 and J is TRBJ1-5; D gene uncertain. The germline gives CDR1 LGHNA, CDR2 YNFKEQ. Deletions cut 0 bases from V and 0 bases from J, with 6 bases between. The CDR3 runs to 15 residues. The CDR3 DNA is TGTGCCAGCAGCCAAGACACCAATAGCAATCAGCCCCAGCATTTT. Its translation: CASSQDTNSNQPQHF.

This clonotype was found a few times. V is TRBV5-5 and J is TRBJ1-5, with D possibly matching TRBD1 (5 bases). Germline V gives CDR1 SGHKS, CDR2 YYEKEE (reference sequence). Trimming stripped 0 bases from V and 7 bases from J, with 11 bases between. CDR3 length: 14 residues. DNA of the CDR3: TGTGCCAGCAGCTTGGACAGCAAGGGGCAGCCCCAGCATTTT. Translation: CASSLDSKGQPQHF.

This clonotype was observed at least ten times. V and J are TRBV27 and TRBJ1-3; D ambiguous. Per the germline V gene, CDR1 is MNHEY and CDR2 is SMNVEV (reference sequence). V was shortened by 4 bases and J by 0 bases, with 7 bases between the two germline ends. This CDR3 is built from 14 residues. CDR3 DNA: TGTGCCAGCAGTTCGGGAATCTCTGGAAACACCATATATTTT. Its translation: CASSSGISGNTIYF.